This TCR beta chain was sequenced in a study of STAT3 mutations in large granular lymphocyte leukemia. Overall study findings and caveats: Every T-LGLL patient had at least one immunodominant TCRbeta clonotype.

TCRdb's table, derived via immunoSEQ multiplex PCR, lists solely in-frame clones and lacks some. Seen here are a few thousand clones, around 70% observed once, and the top ten hold around half. As for this clone: The antigen is unknown.

The sequenced sample consisted of PBMCs. This clonotype was sampled from a human donor with T large granular lymphocyte leukemia. Some clones in this sample may be carry-over from other donors' samples.

The DNA for the CDR3 is TGTGCCAGCAGTGACTCGCGGGGGGGCGGCACAGATACGCAGTATTTT. Its translation: CASSDSRGGGTDTQYF. This chain links TRBV6-4 with TRBJ2-3; 9 nucleotides agree with TRBD2. This CDR3 contains 16 residues. V lost 0 bases to trimming and J lost 1 base; unmatched junction nucleotides: 2. Per germline, CDR1 MRHNA and CDR2 SNTAGT.